This entry lists 16 T cell receptor beta chains sequenced from one sample in a study of T cell responses to AZD1222 COVID-19 vaccine. TCRdb's copy holds only in-frame clones and misses some; the assay was immunoSEQ multiplex PCR. This sample has approximately 220,000 clones, with roughly 91% found just once. The sample here was peripheral blood, taken on day 0 of MenACWY control vaccination. These receptors were obtained from an adult in good health.

The rearrangement joins TRBV7-2 to TRBJ1-2; D uncertain. The CDR3 consists of 13 residues. V lost 5 bases to trimming and J lost 3 bases, with 10 bases between them. In germline, CDR1 is SGHTA, CDR2 FQGNSA. CDR3 sequence (DNA): TGTGCCAGCAGCCCCGGGGTCTACTATGGCTACACCTTC. This sequence encodes CASSPGVYYGYTF.

CDR3 amino acids: CAWGTGVSYNEQFF. CDR3 nucleotide sequence: TGTGCCTGGGGGACAGGGGTCTCCTACAATGAGCAGTTCTTC. The chain carries TRBV30 and TRBJ2-1, with 10 nucleotides matching TRBD1. This CDR3 region has 14 residues. J gave up 0 bases and V 5 bases, and 1 base lay outside the gene matches. Germline assignment: CDR1 GTSNPN and CDR2 SVGIG (reference sequence).

The gene calls are TRBV4-3 and TRBJ1-6; a possible D gene is TRBD1 (6 bases). The CDR3 has 16 amino acids. Trimming took off 0 bases at V and 7 bases at J, with 13 bases between the two ends. Germline loops: CDR1 LGHNA, CDR2 YSLEER. The CDR3: CASSQDRAGENSPLHF. CDR3 nucleotides: TGCGCCAGCAGCCAAGATCGGGCAGGGGAAAATTCACCCCTCCACTTT.

The count of this clone is one. The chain employs TRBV5-1 and TRBJ2-1, with TRBD2 matching over 13 bases. The V gene end was trimmed by 3 bases and the J gene end by 8 bases; junction bases not matched to a gene: 5. There are 15 residues in the CDR3. Germline V gives CDR1 SGHRS, CDR2 YFSETQ. The CDR3 region is CASSSGLAGVYEQFF. The CDR3 nucleotides read TGCGCCAGCAGCTCCGGACTAGCGGGGGTATATGAGCAGTTCTTC. The complete variable domain, with remaining parts taken from reference TRBV5-1 and TRBJ2-1, reads KAGVTQTPRYLIKTRGQQVTLSCSPISGHRSVSWYQQTPGQGLQFLFEYFSETQRNKGNFPGRFSGRQFSNSRSEMNVSTLELGDSALYLCASSSGLAGVYEQFFGPGTRLTVL.

A few counts support this clone. This chain links TRBV5-6 with TRBJ1-3, with D unclear. The germline CDR1 and CDR2 sequences are SGHDT and YYEEEE. This CDR3 is 16 amino acids long. V was cut by 1 base and J by 3 bases, with 14 bases left in between. The CDR3 reads CASSLRHYGGGNTIYF. Here the CDR3 DNA reads TGTGCCAGCAGCTTGCGACATTACGGAGGTGGAAACACCATATATTTT. The whole variable domain, filled in from reference TRBV5-6 and TRBJ1-3, reads DAGVTQSPTHLIKTRGQQVTLRCSPKSGHDTVSWYQQALGQGPQFIFQYYEEEERQRGNFPDRFSGHQFPNYSSELNVNALLLGDSALYLCASSLRHYGGGNTIYFGEGSWLTVV.

The chain uses TRBV6-1 and TRBJ1-1; D unclear. The CDR3 totals 12 residues. V shed 8 bases and J shed 8 bases, with 15 bases lying between them. The germline V gene has CDR1 MNHNS and CDR2 SASEGT. For the CDR3, the DNA is TGTGCCAGCTCCATGGCGGGAGGCGAAGCTTTCTTT. Its protein is CASSMAGGEAFF.

The CDR3 nucleotides are TGTGCCTGGAGTAAGAACAGTGAGCAGTTCTTC. It encodes CAWSKNSEQFF. This rearrangement joins TRBV30 to TRBJ2-1, with D uncertain. Germline V gene sequence: CDR1 GTSNPN, CDR2 SVGIG (reference sequence). The CDR3 covers 11 residues. V lost 2 bases, J lost 9 bases, and 8 bases lay in between.

V and J are TRBV11-2 and TRBJ2-1; 11 nucleotides agree with TRBD2. CDR1 and CDR2 from the germline V gene are SGHAT and FQNNGV. V lost 6 bases and J lost 8; bases outside the gene matches: 9. CDR3 size: 15 residues. The CDR3 region is CASRFMTSGADEQFF. In DNA, the CDR3 is TGTGCCAGCAGATTCATGACTAGCGGGGCCGATGAGCAGTTCTTC.

This clone was seen more than once but under ten times. The gene calls are TRBV18 and TRBJ2-1; 7 bases agree with TRBD1. Per germline, CDR1 KGHSH and CDR2 LQKENI. The V segment lost 6 bases and the J segment 3 bases; nucleotides outside the gene matches: 8. The CDR3 contains 15 residues. CDR3 nucleotide sequence: TGTGCCAGCTCTCGAGGACAGGCTCTCTACAATGAGCAGTTCTTC. It specifies CASSRGQALYNEQFF.

The J gene is TRBJ2-2, the V gene TRBV7-3, with D tentatively TRBD2 (6 bases). The CDR3 contains 15 residues. Germline-derived CDR1 and CDR2 are SGHTA and FQGTGA. V lost 6 bases and J lost 0, with 11 bases in between. CDR3 nucleotide sequence: TGTGCCAGCAGTCAGGGAGGTGCGAACACCGGGGAGCTGTTTTTT. It is translated as CASSQGGANTGELFF. The full variable domain, with the rest looked up from reference TRBV7-3 and TRBJ2-2, is GAGVSQTPSNKVTEKGKYVELRCDPISGHTALYWYRQSLGQGPEFLIYFQGTGAADDSGLPNDRFFAVRPEGSVSTLKIQRTERGDSAVYLCASSQGGANTGELFFGEGSRLTVL.

This rearrangement joins TRBV19 to TRBJ1-3, with a tentative D call TRBD1 (5 bases). Per germline, CDR1 LNHDA and CDR2 SQIVND (reference sequence). The V and J ends lost 6 bases and 4 bases respectively, with 13 bases between them. The CDR3 is made up of 14 amino acids. The chain's CDR3 is CASSSTGGGNTIYF. The CDR3 DNA is TGTGCCAGTAGCAGCACAGGCGGCGGAAACACCATATATTTT. Supplemented by reference TRBV19 and TRBJ1-3, the full variable domain reads DGGITQSPKYLFRKEGQNVTLSCEQNLNHDAMYWYRQDPGQGLRLIYYSQIVNDFQKGDIAEGYSVSREKKESFPLTVTSAQKNPTAFYLCASSSTGGGNTIYFGEGSWLTVV.

The rearrangement links TRBV4-1 to TRBJ2-1; D is unclear. The V and J ends lost 4 bases and 1 base respectively, with 11 bases between them. Germline V CDR1 and CDR2: MGHRA, YSYEKL. This CDR3 region has 15 residues. CDR3 sequence: CASSLGIFSYNEQFF. As DNA, the CDR3 is TGCGCCAGCAGCCTGGGGATTTTTTCCTACAATGAGCAGTTCTTC.

The chain recombines TRBV9 with TRBJ2-5; D may be TRBD2 (5 bases). This CDR3 spans 15 amino acids. The V end lost 0 bases, the J end lost 3 bases, and 12 bases lay between the germline ends. CDR1 SGDLS and CDR2 YYNGEE come from the germline V gene. CDR3: CASSVGGSNKETQYF. The DNA of the CDR3 is TGTGCCAGCAGCGTAGGAGGGTCAAATAAAGAGACCCAGTACTTC.

The chain combines TRBV30 with TRBJ2-1; tentatively, D is TRBD1 (6 bases). With 0 bases removed from V and 13 bases from J, the gap between germline ends came to 13 bases. In germline, CDR1 is GTSNPN, CDR2 SVGIG (reference sequence). The CDR3 is 12 amino acids. The CDR3 nucleotides read TGTGCCTGGAGTGTACTTCCGGGACACCAGTTCTTC. Translated, it gives CAWSVLPGHQFF.

The J gene is TRBJ2-1, the V gene TRBV6-1; 7 nucleotides agree with TRBD2. Per the germline V gene, CDR1 is MNHNS and CDR2 is SASEGT. The CDR3 is 16 residues long. The V segment lost 2 bases and the J segment 4 bases; nucleotides outside the gene matches: 8. This CDR3 reads CASSEWVGGIYNEQFF. CDR3 sequence (DNA): TGTGCCAGCAGTGAATGGGTCGGGGGGATTTACAATGAGCAGTTCTTC.

This rearrangement joins TRBV4-3 to TRBJ1-5; no firm D call. The V and J ends lost 0 bases and 0 bases respectively, with 6 bases between them. CDR1 is LGHNA and CDR2 is YSLEER in the germline V gene. The CDR3 has 15 residues. The CDR3 sequence is CASSQDSGSNQPQHF. The CDR3 bases are TGCGCCAGCAGCCAAGATTCAGGTAGCAATCAGCCCCAGCATTTT.